This entry features one TCR beta chain sequence. Using immunoSEQ multiplex PCR, the repertoire was profiled, and TCRdb retains in-frame clones only, with some absent. The data show some 140,000 clones, with 75% to 90% seen just once and 8% to 9.5% held by the top ten. These data come from a study of control samples from healthy donors and cancer patients. CDR1 SGHVS and CDR2 FQNEAQ come from the germline V gene. The CDR3 is 18 residues long. V shed 2 bases, J shed 2 bases, and the junction held 12 bases outside the gene matches. Sequences were obtained from blood. The rearrangement joins TRBV7-8 to TRBJ2-7; 10 nucleotides align to TRBD2. The source of this sequence is a young woman in good health. The CDR3 here is CASSLRVPGLAYPYEQYF. The CDR3 coding sequence is TGTGCCAGCAGCTTACGAGTCCCGGGACTAGCGTACCCCTACGAGCAGTACTTC.